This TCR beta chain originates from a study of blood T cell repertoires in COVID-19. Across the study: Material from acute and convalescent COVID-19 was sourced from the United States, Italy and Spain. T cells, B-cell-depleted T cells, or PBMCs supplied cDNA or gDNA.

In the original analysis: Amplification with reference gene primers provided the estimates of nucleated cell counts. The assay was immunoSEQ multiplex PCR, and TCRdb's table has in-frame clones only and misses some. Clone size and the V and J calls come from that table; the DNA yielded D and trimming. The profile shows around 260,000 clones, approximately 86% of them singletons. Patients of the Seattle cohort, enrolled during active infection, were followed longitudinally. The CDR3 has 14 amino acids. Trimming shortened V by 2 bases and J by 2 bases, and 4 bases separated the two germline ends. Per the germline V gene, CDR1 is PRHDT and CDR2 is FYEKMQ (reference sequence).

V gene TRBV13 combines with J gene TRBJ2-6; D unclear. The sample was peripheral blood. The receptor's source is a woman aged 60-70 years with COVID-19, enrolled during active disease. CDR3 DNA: TGTGCCAGCAGCTTACGGGCTGGGGCCAACGTCCTGACTTTC. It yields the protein CASSLRAGANVLTF.